The next 21 T cell receptor beta chains were all read from a single sample in a study of patients and donors after allogeneic stem cell transplantation. TCRdb reprocessed the RT-PCR reads via MiXCR and lists one record per CDR3 protein. The sample includes 900,000 to 1,000,000 distinct CDR3 sequences, roughly 18% of them seen just once. Sample: blood, either unsorted or a sorted T cell fraction (not recorded which). The receptor set was obtained from a human donor who was either an allogeneic HSCT recipient or a stem cell or donor lymphocyte infusion donor (not recorded which). It is not recorded whose cells these are; they may come from a transplant donor.

The chain carries TRBV2 and TRBJ1-4, with D hard to call. CDR1 and CDR2 from the germline V gene are SNHLY and FYNNEI. With 4 bases removed from V and 0 bases from J, the gap between germline ends came to 9 bases. This CDR3 has 15 residues. The DNA for the CDR3 is TGTGCCAGCAGTGGATGGGCAGCAACTAATGAAAAACTGTTTTTT. Protein sequence: CASSGWAATNEKLFF.

The rearrangement uses TRBV20-1 and TRBJ1-1, with D unclear. With 7 bases removed from V and 3 bases from J, the gap between germline ends came to 12 bases. Germline lookup yields CDR1 DFQATT and CDR2 SNEGSKA (reference sequence). The CDR3 spans 12 residues. The CDR3 spells CSETDPDTEAFF. DNA for the CDR3: TGCAGTGAGACGGATCCCGACACTGAAGCTTTCTTT.

The chain is built from TRBV20-1 and TRBJ1-1; D unresolved. Germline loops: CDR1 DFQATT, CDR2 SNEGSKA (reference sequence). The CDR3 has 14 residues. V was clipped by 1 base and J by 0 bases, with 9 bases between them. DNA for the CDR3: TGCAGTGCTAGAGTGAGGATCATGAACACTGAAGCTTTCTTT. This translates into CSARVRIMNTEAFF.

This clonotype was seen a handful of times. The gene calls are TRBV12-5 and TRBJ2-5, with D hard to call. The CDR3 has 14 residues. Per germline, CDR1 LGHNT and CDR2 FRNRAP. V was pared by 1 base and J by 2 bases, with 8 bases between. Written as DNA, the CDR3 is TGTGCTAGTGGTTTGGGGGCAACACAAGAGACCCAGTACTTC. Translated, it gives CASGLGATQETQYF. Drawing the rest from reference TRBV12-5 and TRBJ2-5, the complete variable domain is DARVTQTPRHKVTEMGQEVTMRCQPILGHNTVFWYRQTMMQGLELLAYFRNRAPLDDSGMPKDRFSAEMPDATLATLKIQPSEPRDSAVYFCASGLGATQETQYFGPGTRLLVL.

The chain carries TRBV5-1 and TRBJ2-3; TRBD2 matches at 8 bases. V was clipped by 0 bases and J by 4 bases; unmatched bases: 1. Per the germline V gene, CDR1 is SGHRS and CDR2 is YFSETQ. The CDR3 contains 14 residues. The CDR3 nucleotides are TGCGCCAGCAGCTTGGACGGGGGGGCAGATACGCAGTATTTT. Translation: CASSLDGGADTQYF. Using reference TRBV5-1 and TRBJ2-3 for the parts outside the CDR3, the full variable domain is KAGVTQTPRYLIKTRGQQVTLSCSPISGHRSVSWYQQTPGQGLQFLFEYFSETQRNKGNFPGRFSGRQFSNSRSEMNVSTLELGDSALYLCASSLDGGADTQYFGPGTRLTVL.

This clonotype appeared a single time. This clone may be a read error of a much larger clone one base away. This chain connects TRBV12-3 or TRBV12-4 to TRBJ2-2; possible D gene TRBD1, 6 bases. CDR3 length equals 13 residues. The CDR3 DNA is TGTGCCGGCAGTTTACAGGGTCTCGGGGAGCTGTTTTTT. Encoded protein: CAGSLQGLGELFF.

In its sample, this clonotype was seen many times. The chain has TRBV12-3 or TRBV12-4 and TRBJ2-7, with 7 bases aligning to TRBD1. The CDR3 sequence is 14 residues long. Trimming took 0 bases from V and 3 from J; bases not matched to a gene: 2. CDR3 residues: CASSLAWTGYEQYF. CDR3 nucleotides: TGTGCCAGCAGTTTAGCTTGGACAGGCTACGAGCAGTACTTC.

This clonotype appeared a few times. The chain has TRBV5-1 and TRBJ2-3; TRBD2 agrees at 12 bases. The CDR3 loop spans 16 amino acids. CDR1 and CDR2 from the germline V gene are SGHRS and YFSETQ. V gave up 4 bases and J gave up 2 bases; unmatched junction bases: 5. CDR3 in amino acids: CASSERTSGATDTQYF. CDR3 coding DNA: TGCGCCAGCAGCGAAAGGACTAGCGGGGCCACAGATACGCAGTATTTT. Filled out from reference TRBV5-1 and TRBJ2-3, the complete variable domain reads KAGVTQTPRYLIKTRGQQVTLSCSPISGHRSVSWYQQTPGQGLQFLFEYFSETQRNKGNFPGRFSGRQFSNSRSEMNVSTLELGDSALYLCASSERTSGATDTQYFGPGTRLTVL.

A few counts support this clonotype. The genes are TRBV20-1 and TRBJ1-3; a possible D gene is TRBD1 (6 bases). Trimming pared 1 base from V and 3 bases from J, leaving 10 bases between. This CDR3 has 14 residues. Germline V gene sequence: CDR1 DFQATT, CDR2 SNEGSKA (reference sequence). For the CDR3, the DNA is TGCAGTGCTAGAGTGAGGACAGTTGGAAACACCATATATTTT. This translates into CSARVRTVGNTIYF.

This clonotype was recorded a few times. CDR3 amino acids: CASSVSTGHSTDTQYF. The CDR3 DNA reads as TGTGCCAGCAGCGTGTCGACAGGGCACAGCACAGATACGCAGTATTTT. The chain uses TRBV9 and TRBJ2-3, with 7 bases identical to TRBD1. V lost 2 bases and J lost 0; bases outside the gene matches: 6. This CDR3 is 16 amino acids long. In germline, CDR1 is SGDLS, CDR2 YYNGEE.

In this sample, this clonotype turned up many times. V and J are TRBV12-3 or TRBV12-4 and TRBJ1-2; D is undetermined. V lost 3 bases and J lost 6, with 8 bases in between. This CDR3 spans 12 amino acids. Written as DNA, the CDR3 is TGTGCCAGCAGTTTCCTCGGGGATGGCTACACCTTC. Amino acid sequence: CASSFLGDGYTF.

This clonotype was counted many times. V is TRBV7-2 and J is TRBJ2-7; D unclear. Trimming left V 1 base short and J 2 bases short, with 12 bases between. CDR1 and CDR2 from the germline V gene are SGHTA and FQGNSA. The CDR3 runs to 15 residues. For the CDR3, the DNA is TGTGCCAGCAGCTTAGGTATTCCGACCACCTACGAGCAGTACTTC. It yields the protein CASSLGIPTTYEQYF.

At least ten counts were recorded for this clonotype. The CDR3 nucleotides read TGTGCCAGCACACCTGGGGCGGCCCCCTCTGGAAACACCATATATTTT. Its translation is CASTPGAAPSGNTIYF. The chain joins TRBV12-3 or TRBV12-4 to TRBJ1-3, with D maybe TRBD1 (5 bases). V gave up 7 bases and J gave up 0 bases, with 16 bases separating them. This CDR3 comprises 16 residues.

The rearrangement links TRBV7-9 to TRBJ1-6; unclear D gene. The CDR3 runs to 13 residues. Germline CDR1 and CDR2: SEHNR and FQNEAQ (reference sequence). Trimming took 1 base from V and 13 from J, leaving 11 bases between them. CDR3 sequence reads: CASSLVPDAPLHF. The CDR3 DNA reads as TGTGCCAGCAGCTTAGTCCCAGACGCCCCCCTCCACTTT.

The rearrangement uses TRBV6-5 and TRBJ2-3; the match to TRBD2 covers 7 bases. There are 16 residues in the CDR3. CDR1 and CDR2 (germline): MNHEY, SVGAGI. V dropped 0 bases and J dropped 5; count of bases not matched to a gene: 8. This CDR3 is CASSYSITGGGDTQYF. CDR3 in DNA: TGTGCCAGCAGTTACTCTATAACGGGAGGAGGAGATACGCAGTATTTT.

This chain joins TRBV11-1 and TRBJ2-3; 13 bases fit TRBD2. V lost 5 bases, J lost 4 bases, and 12 bases stayed unmatched. Germline V gene lookup returns CDR1 SGHAT and CDR2 FQDESV (reference sequence). The CDR3 is made up of 18 amino acids. The CDR3 here is CASSGYPRLAGGPDTQYF. As DNA, the CDR3 is TGTGCCAGCAGCGGCTACCCCCGACTAGCGGGAGGACCAGATACGCAGTATTTT. The whole variable domain, filled in from reference TRBV11-1 and TRBJ2-3, reads EAEVAQSPRYKITEKSQAVAFWCDPISGHATLYWYRQILGQGPELLVQFQDESVVDDSQLPKDRFSAERLKGVDSTLKIQPAELGDSAMYLCASSGYPRLAGGPDTQYFGPGTRLTVL.

V gene TRBV25-1 combines with J gene TRBJ2-1, with D perhaps given as TRBD1 or TRBD2 (5 bases each). The V end was cut by 5 bases, the J end by 7 bases, with 15 bases between. The CDR3 spans 14 residues. Germline V gives CDR1 MGHDK, CDR2 SYGVNS. CDR3 sequence: CASSFSFGGNEQFF. The CDR3 DNA is TGTGCCAGCAGTTTCTCTTTTGGGGGTAATGAGCAGTTCTTC.

The gene calls are TRBV12-5 and TRBJ2-1; tentative D call: TRBD1 (6 bases). Germline-derived CDR1 and CDR2 are LGHNT and FRNRAP. There are 15 residues in the CDR3. The V end was cut by 5 bases, the J end by 0 bases, with 11 bases between. CDR3 in amino acids: CASGLDRSSYNEQFF. Here the CDR3 DNA reads TGTGCTAGTGGTCTAGACAGGAGCTCCTACAATGAGCAGTTCTTC.

In this sample, this clonotype turned up many times. This chain uses TRBV10-3 with TRBJ2-3; perhaps TRBD2 as D (5 bases). Between the trimmed V and J ends, which lost 7 bases and 1 base, there was a span of 9 bases. CDR3 length: 13 amino acids. From germline, CDR1 is ENHRY and CDR2 SYGVKD. The CDR3 region is CAINGIGTDTQYF. The CDR3 coding sequence is TGTGCCATCAACGGGATCGGCACAGATACGCAGTATTTT.

The table lists this clonotype with a few counts. The V call is TRBV4-3, the J call TRBJ1-1, with a weak D call TRBD1 (6 bases). Germline CDR1 is LGHNA and CDR2 is YSLEER. V lost 0 bases and J 8 bases, leaving 13 bases between the germline ends. This CDR3 comprises 14 residues. The CDR3 sequence: CASSQDGGAGEAFF. DNA of the CDR3: TGCGCCAGCAGCCAAGATGGGGGGGCGGGAGAAGCTTTCTTT.

The chain carries TRBV4-1 and TRBJ2-7; 9 positions match TRBD2. Germline V gene data show CDR1 as MGHRA and CDR2 as YSYEKL. The CDR3 loop spans 20 amino acids. J was trimmed by 4 bases and V by 3 bases; bases with no gene match: 22. The CDR3 DNA follows: TGCGCCAGCAGCCAGCTGGGTGGACTTCGGGTTAGCGGGGGAGCATACGAGCAGTACTTC. Residues: CASSQLGGLRVSGGAYEQYF.